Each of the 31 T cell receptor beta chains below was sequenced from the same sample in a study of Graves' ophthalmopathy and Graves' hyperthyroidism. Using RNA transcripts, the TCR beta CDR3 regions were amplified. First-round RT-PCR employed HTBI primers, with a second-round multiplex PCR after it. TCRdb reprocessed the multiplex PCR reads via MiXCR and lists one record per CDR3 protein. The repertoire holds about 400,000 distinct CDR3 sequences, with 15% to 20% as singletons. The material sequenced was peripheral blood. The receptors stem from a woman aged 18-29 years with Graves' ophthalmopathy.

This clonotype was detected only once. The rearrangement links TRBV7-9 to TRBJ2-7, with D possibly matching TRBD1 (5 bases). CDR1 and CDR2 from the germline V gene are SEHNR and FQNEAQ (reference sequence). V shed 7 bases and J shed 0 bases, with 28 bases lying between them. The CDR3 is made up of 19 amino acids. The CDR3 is CASTFYLGQGLGSSYEQYF. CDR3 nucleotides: TGTGCCAGCACCTTTTACCTCGGGCAGGGCTTGGGAAGCTCCTACGAGCAGTACTTC.

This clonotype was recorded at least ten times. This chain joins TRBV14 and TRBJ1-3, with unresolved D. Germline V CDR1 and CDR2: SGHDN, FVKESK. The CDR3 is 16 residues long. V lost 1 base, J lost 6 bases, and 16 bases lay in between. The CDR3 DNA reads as TGTGCCAGCAGCCAAGTACTACCATCAGTTGTAAACACCATATATTTT. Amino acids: CASSQVLPSVVNTIYF.

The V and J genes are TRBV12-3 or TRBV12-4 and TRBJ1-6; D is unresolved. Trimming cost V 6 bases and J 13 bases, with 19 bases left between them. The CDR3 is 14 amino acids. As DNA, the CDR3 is TGTGCCAGCAGCTTGGGTCCGCGAAGTTTGCCCCTCCACTTT. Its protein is CASSLGPRSLPLHF.

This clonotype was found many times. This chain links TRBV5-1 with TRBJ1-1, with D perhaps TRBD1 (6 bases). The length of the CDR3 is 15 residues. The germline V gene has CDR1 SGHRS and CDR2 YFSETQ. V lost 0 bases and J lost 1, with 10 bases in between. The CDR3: CASSLVSTGNTEAFF. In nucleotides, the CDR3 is TGCGCCAGCAGCTTGGTATCGACAGGGAACACTGAAGCTTTCTTT.

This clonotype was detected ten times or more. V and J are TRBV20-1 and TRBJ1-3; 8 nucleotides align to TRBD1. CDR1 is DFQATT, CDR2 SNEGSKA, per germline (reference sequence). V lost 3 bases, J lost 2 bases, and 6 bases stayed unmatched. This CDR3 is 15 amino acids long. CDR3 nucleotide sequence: TGCAGTGCTAGCTCGGACAGGGAGCCTGGAAACACCATATATTTT. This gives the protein CSASSDREPGNTIYF.

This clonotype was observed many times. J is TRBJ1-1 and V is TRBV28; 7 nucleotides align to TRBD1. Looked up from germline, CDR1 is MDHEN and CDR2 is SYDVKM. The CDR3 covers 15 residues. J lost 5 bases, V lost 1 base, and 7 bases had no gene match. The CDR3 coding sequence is TGTGCCAGCAGTTTATACAGGGGAAGGGAGACTGAAGCTTTCTTT. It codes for CASSLYRGRETEAFF.

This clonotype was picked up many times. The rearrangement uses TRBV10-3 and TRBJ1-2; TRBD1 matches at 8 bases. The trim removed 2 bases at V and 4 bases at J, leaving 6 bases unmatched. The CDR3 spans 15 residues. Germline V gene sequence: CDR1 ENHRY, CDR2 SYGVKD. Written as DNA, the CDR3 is TGTGCCATCAGTGAGGAGGCAGGGGGCGCCTATGGCTACACCTTC. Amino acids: CAISEEAGGAYGYTF.

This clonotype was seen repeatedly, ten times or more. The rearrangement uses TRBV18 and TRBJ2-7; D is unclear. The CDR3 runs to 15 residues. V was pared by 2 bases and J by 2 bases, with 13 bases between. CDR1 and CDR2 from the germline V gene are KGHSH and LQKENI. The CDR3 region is CASSPMEIGTYEQYF. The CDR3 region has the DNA TGTGCCAGCTCACCAATGGAGATCGGTACCTACGAGCAGTACTTC. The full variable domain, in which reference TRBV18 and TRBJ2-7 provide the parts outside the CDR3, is NAGVMQNPRHLVRRRGQEARLRCSPMKGHSHVYWYRQLPEEGLKFMVYLQKENIIDESGMPKERFSAEFPKEGPSILRIQQVVRGDSAAYFCASSPMEIGTYEQYFGPGTRLTVT.

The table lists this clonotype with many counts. CDR3 DNA sequence: TGTGCCATCAGCCCAATCGGACAGGGAAATTCACCCCTCCACTTT. It encodes CAISPIGQGNSPLHF. The chain couples TRBV10-3 to TRBJ1-6, with TRBD1 matching over 8 bases. The germline V gene encodes CDR1 ENHRY and CDR2 SYGVKD. Trimming removed 6 bases from V and 7 bases from J; junction bases left unmatched: 8. The CDR3 spans 15 residues.

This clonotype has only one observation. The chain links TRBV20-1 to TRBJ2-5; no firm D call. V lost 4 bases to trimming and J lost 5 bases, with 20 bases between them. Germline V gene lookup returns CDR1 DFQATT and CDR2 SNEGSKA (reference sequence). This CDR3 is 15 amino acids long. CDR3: CSATDLVDPRETQYF. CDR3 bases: TGCAGTGCTACCGACCTGGTGGACCCTAGGGAGACCCAGTACTTC.

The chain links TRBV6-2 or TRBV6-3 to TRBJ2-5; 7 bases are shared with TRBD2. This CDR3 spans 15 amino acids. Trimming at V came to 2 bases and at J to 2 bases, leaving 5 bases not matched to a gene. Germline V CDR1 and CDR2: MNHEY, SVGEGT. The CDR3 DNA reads TGTGCCAGCAGTTACCTCCGGGACTATCAAGAGACCCAGTACTTC. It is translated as CASSYLRDYQETQYF.

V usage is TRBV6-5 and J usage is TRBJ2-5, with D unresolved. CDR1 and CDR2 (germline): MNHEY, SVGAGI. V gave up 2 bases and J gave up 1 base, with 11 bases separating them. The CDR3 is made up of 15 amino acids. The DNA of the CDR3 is TGTGCCAGCAGTTACGGGGTTGGCGGCCAAGAGACCCAGTACTTC. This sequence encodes CASSYGVGGQETQYF.

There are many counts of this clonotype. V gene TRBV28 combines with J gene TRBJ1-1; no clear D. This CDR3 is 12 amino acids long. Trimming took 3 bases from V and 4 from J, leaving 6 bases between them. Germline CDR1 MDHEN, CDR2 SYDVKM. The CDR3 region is CASSLVATEAFF. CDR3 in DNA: TGTGCCAGCAGTTTGGTAGCCACTGAAGCTTTCTTT.

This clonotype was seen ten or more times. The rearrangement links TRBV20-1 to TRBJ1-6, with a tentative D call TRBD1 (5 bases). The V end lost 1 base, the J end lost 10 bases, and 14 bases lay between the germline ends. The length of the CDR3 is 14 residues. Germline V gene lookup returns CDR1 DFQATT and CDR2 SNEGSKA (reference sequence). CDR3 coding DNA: TGCAGTGCTAGAGGCCGGGGCCCAGGCTCACCCCTCCACTTT. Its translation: CSARGRGPGSPLHF.

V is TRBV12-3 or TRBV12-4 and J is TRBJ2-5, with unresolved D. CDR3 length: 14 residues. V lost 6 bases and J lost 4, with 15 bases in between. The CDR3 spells CASSGRNLLETQYF. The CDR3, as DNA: TGTGCCAGCAGCGGGCGAAATCTTTTAGAGACCCAGTACTTC.

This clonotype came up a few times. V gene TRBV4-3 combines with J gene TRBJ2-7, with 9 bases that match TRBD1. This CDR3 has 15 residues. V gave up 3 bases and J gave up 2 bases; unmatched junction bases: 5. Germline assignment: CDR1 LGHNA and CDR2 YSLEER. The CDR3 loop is CASSHRQGGTYEQYF. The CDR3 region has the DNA TGCGCCAGCAGCCATCGACAGGGGGGAACCTACGAGCAGTACTTC.

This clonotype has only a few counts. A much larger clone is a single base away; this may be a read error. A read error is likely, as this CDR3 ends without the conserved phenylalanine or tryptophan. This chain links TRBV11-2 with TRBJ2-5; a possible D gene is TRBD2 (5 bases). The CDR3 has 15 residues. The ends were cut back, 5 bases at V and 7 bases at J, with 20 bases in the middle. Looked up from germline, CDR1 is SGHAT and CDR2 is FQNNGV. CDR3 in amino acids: CASSNDHSAKGTQYS. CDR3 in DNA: TGTGCCAGCAGCAACGATCATAGCGCGAAGGGGACCCAGTACTCC.

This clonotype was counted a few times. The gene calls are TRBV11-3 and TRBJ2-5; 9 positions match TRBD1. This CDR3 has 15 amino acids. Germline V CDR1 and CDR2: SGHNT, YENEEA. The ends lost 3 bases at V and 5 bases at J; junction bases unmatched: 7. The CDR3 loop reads CASSLPGQGMETQYF. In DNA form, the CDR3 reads TGTGCCAGCAGCTTGCCGGGACAGGGCATGGAGACCCAGTACTTC.

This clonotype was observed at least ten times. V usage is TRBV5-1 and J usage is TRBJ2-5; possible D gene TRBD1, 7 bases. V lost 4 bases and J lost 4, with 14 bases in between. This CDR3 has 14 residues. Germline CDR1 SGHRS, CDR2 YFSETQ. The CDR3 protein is CASSTGQRAETQYF. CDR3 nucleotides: TGCGCCAGCAGCACGGGACAGCGGGCAGAGACCCAGTACTTC.

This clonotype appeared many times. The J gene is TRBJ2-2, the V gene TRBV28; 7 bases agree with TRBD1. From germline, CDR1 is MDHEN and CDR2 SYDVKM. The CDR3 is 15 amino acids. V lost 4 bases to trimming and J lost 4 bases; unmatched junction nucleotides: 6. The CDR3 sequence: CASSSQGFGTGELFF. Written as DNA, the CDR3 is TGTGCCAGCAGTTCACAGGGGTTCGGCACCGGGGAGCTGTTTTTT.

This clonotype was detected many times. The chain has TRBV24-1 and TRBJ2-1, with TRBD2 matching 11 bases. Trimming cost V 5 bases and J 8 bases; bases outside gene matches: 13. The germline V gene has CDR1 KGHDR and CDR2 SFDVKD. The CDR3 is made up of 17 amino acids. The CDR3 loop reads CATSALGTSGHFDEQFF. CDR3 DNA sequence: TGTGCCACCAGTGCCCTAGGGACTAGCGGCCATTTCGATGAGCAGTTCTTC.

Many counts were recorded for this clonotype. This chain's CDR3 is CATSPQGPHNQPQHF. CDR3 DNA: TGTGCCACCAGTCCACAGGGACCCCACAATCAGCCCCAGCATTTT. V usage is TRBV24-1 and J usage is TRBJ1-5, with D perhaps matching TRBD1 (6 bases). The V gene lost 6 bases and the J gene lost 3 bases, with 14 bases spanning the gap. Germline CDR1 and CDR2: KGHDR and SFDVKD. This CDR3 contains 15 residues.

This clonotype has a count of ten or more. CDR3 protein: CASSSTSRAPLHF. For the CDR3, the DNA is TGTGCCAGCAGTTCCACGTCTCGGGCACCCCTCCACTTT. The genes are TRBV6-1 and TRBJ1-6; D call uncertain. Per the germline V gene, CDR1 is MNHNS and CDR2 is SASEGT. Trimming cost V 5 bases and J 11 bases, with 13 bases left between them. This CDR3 region has 13 residues.

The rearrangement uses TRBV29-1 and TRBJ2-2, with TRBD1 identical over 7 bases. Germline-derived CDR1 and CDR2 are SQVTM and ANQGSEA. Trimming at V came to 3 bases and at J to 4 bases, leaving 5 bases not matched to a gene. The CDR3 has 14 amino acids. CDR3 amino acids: CSVDWGQTTGELFF. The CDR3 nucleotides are TGCAGCGTTGACTGGGGACAGACCACCGGGGAGCTGTTTTTT.

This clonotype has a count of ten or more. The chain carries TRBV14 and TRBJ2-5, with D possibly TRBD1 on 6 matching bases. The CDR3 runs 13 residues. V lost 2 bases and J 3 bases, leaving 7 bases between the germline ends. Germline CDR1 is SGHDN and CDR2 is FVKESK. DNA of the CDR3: TGTGCCAGCAGCCAAACAGGGAAAGAGACCCAGTACTTC. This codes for CASSQTGKETQYF.

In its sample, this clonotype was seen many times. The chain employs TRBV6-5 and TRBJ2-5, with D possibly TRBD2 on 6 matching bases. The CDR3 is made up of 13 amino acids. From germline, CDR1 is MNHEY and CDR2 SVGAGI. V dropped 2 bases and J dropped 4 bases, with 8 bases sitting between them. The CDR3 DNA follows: TGTGCCAGCAGTTACAGGAGGGGAGAGACCCAGTACTTC. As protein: CASSYRRGETQYF.

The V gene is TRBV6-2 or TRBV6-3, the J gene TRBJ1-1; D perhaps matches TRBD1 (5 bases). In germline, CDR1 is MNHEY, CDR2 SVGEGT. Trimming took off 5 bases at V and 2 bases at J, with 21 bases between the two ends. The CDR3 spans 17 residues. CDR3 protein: CASSHTPNTGRNTEAFF. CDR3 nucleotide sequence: TGTGCCAGCAGTCATACCCCTAACACGGGACGCAACACTGAAGCTTTCTTT.

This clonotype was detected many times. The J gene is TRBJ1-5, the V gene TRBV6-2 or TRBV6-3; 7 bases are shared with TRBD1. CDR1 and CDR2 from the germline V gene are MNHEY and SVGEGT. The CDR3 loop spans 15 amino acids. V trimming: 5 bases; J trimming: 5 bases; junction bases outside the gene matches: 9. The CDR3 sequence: CASSKRDRTHQPQHF. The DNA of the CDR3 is TGTGCCAGCAGTAAACGGGACAGAACACATCAGCCCCAGCATTTT.

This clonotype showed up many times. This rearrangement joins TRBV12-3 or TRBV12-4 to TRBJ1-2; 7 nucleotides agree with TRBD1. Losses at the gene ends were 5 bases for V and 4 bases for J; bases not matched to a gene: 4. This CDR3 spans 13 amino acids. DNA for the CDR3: TGTGCCAGCAGTCTACAGGGGACCTATGGCTACACCTTC. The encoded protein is CASSLQGTYGYTF.

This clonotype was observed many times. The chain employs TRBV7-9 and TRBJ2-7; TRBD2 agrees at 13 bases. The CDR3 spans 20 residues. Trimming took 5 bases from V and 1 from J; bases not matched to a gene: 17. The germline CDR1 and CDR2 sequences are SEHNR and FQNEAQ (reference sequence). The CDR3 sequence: CASSDPLPRTSGGLSYEQYF. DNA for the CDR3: TGTGCCAGCAGCGATCCACTCCCCAGGACTAGCGGGGGCCTTTCCTACGAGCAGTACTTC.

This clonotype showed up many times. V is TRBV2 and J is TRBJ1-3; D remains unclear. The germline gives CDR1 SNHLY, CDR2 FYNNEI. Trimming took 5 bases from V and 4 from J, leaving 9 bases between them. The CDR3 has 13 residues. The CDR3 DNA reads TGTGCCAGCAGTACCTCAGGCGGAAACACCATATATTTT. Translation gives CASSTSGGNTIYF.